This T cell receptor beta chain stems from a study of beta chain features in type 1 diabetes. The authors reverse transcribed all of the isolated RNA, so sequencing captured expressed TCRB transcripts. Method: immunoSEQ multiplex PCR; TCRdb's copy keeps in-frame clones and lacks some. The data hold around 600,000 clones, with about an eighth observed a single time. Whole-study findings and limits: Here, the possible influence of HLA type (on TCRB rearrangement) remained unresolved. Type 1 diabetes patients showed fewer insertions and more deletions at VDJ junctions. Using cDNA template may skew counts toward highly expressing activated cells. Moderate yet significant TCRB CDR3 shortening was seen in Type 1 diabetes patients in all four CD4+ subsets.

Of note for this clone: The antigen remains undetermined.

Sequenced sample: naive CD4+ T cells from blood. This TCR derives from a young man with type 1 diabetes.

CDR3 region: CASNYQTGYSNQPQHF. In DNA form, the CDR3 reads TGTGCCAGCAATTATCAAACAGGGTATAGCAATCAGCCCCAGCATTTT. The chain joins TRBV6-6 to TRBJ1-5; possibly TRBD1 for D (6 bases). Trimming removed 7 bases at V and 0 bases at J, with 16 bases between. Germline assignment: CDR1 MNHNY and CDR2 SVGAGI (reference sequence). This CDR3 has 16 residues.